A few counts support the clone carrying this T cell receptor beta chain. The data originate from a study of blood T cell repertoires in COVID-19. Sequenced by immunoSEQ multiplex PCR; TCRdb stores in-frame clones only, minus some. The profile shows 410,000 or so clones, 86% of them singletons. Germline-derived CDR1 and CDR2 are SGDLS and YYNGEE. This CDR3 comprises 14 residues. V lost 1 base and J lost 1, with 9 bases in between. This receptor was identified in a young woman with active or convalescent COVID-19. What was sequenced was peripheral blood. J is TRBJ2-7 and V is TRBV9; D gene uncertain. The CDR3 DNA reads TGTGCCAGCAGCGTAAATATTGAGTCCTACGAGCAGTACTTC. Residues: CASSVNIESYEQYF.